The rows below give T cell receptor beta chains drawn from one sample of a study of cytomegalovirus exposure and HLA in healthy donors. Clones were sequenced by immunoSEQ multiplex PCR, and TCRdb holds only the in-frame ones, with some missing. The sample shows roughly 300,000 clones, roughly 87% of them seen only once. Sequenced: PBMCs. All receptors derive from a woman younger than 45 in good health and CMV-seropositive. Both conserved end residues are part of each CDR3. The D gene is left open where the match is weak. The listing skips clone size in some rows; elsewhere it reads once, few, many or a size class.

>.|TRBV13|.|TRBJ1-5
TGTGCCAGCAGCCACGGGACCTTCAGCAATCAGCCCCAGCATTTT
CASSHGTFSNQPQHF
>.|TRBV7-2|TRBD1|TRBJ2-5
TGTGCCAGCAGCATAAACAGGGGACAAGAGACCCAGTACTTC
CASSINRGQETQYF
>.|TRBV7-3|TRBD2|TRBJ2-1
TGTGCCAGCAGCTTAGGCGGGAGAAGCAATGAGCAGTTCTTC
CASSLGGRSNEQFF
>.|TRBV30|TRBD1|TRBJ1-3
TGTGCCTGGAGCCTAAGACAGGGTGGAAACACCATATATTTT
CAWSLRQGGNTIYF
>.|TRBV28|.|TRBJ2-5
TGTGCCAGCAGTGAACAGGAGCAACAAGAGACCCAGTACTTC
CASSEQEQQETQYF
>.|TRBV28|.|TRBJ2-7
TGTGCCAGCAGTTTGACACTAATTCCGGCTTATTACGAGCAGTACTTC
CASSLTLIPAYYEQYF
>.|TRBV5-3|.|TRBJ1-2
TGTGCCAGAAGCTTGAGGGGGGTCCATGGCTACACCTTC
CARSLRGVHGYTF
>.|TRBV7-9|.|TRBJ1-3
TGTGCCAGCAGCTTCGATAGCTCTGGAAACACCATATATTTT
CASSFDSSGNTIYF
>.|TRBV4-2|.|TRBJ2-3
TGTGCCAGCAGCCAAGATGGCAGCGGGCTTAGCACAGATACGCAGTATTTT
CASSQDGSGLSTDTQYF
>once|TRBV6-5|.|TRBJ2-5
TGTGCCAGCAGTTACTCGACTCCCACCCAGTACTTC
CASSYSTPTQYF
>.|TRBV7-2|.|TRBJ2-4
TGTGCCAGCAGGGGGTCCAAAAACATTCAGTACTTC
CASRGSKNIQYF
>.|TRBV19|.|TRBJ2-7
TGTGCCAGTAGTAAGCCAACAGGGAGGACCTACGAGCAGTACTTC
CASSKPTGRTYEQYF
>once|TRBV30|.|TRBJ2-3
TGTGCCTGGAGGCGCCAAGCGATAATCACAGATACGCAGTATTTT
CAWRRQAIITDTQYF
>.|TRBV27|.|TRBJ2-7
TGTGCCAGCACTTATTTAAACTCCTACGAGCAGTACTTC
CASTYLNSYEQYF
>.|TRBV7-2|.|TRBJ2-5
TGTGCCAGCAGTGGACGGTGGGGAGAGACCCAGTACTTC
CASSGRWGETQYF
>few|TRBV9|.|TRBJ2-4
TGTGCTTTGGAGTGGATGCCCAAAAACATTCAGTACTTC
CALEWMPKNIQYF
>many|TRBV7-9|TRBD1|TRBJ1-1
TGTGCCAGCAGCTTGGGACAGGGAGCTTTCTTT
CASSLGQGAFF
>.|TRBV4-3|.|TRBJ2-7
TGCGCCAGCAGCCAAGTAGGGGGGGAGGGCGAGCAGTACTTC
CASSQVGGEGEQYF
>once|TRBV4-1|.|TRBJ2-7
TGCGCCAGCAGCCAATCTCAGACAGGAGTAACTGAGCAGTACTTC
CASSQSQTGVTEQYF
>.|TRBV18|.|TRBJ1-4
TGTGCCAGCTCACCGGGGAGAAATAATGAAAAACTGTTTTTT
CASSPGRNNEKLFF
>.|TRBV30|.|TRBJ2-2
TGTGCCTGGAGACAGGGAATCGGGGAGCTGTTTTTT
CAWRQGIGELFF
>.|TRBV28|TRBD1|TRBJ1-1
TGTGCCAGCAGTTTAGGAACAGGGGGTTTGAACACTGAAGCTTTCTTT
CASSLGTGGLNTEAFF